This T cell receptor (beta chain) was identified in a study of blood T cells in healthy people across ages. Findings of the study overall: Unsorted PBMCs blocked a conclusive comparison of naive and antigen-experienced cells.

As concerns this clonotype: Antigen specificity is unknown.

With a J-beta primer mix and a sample-barcoded 5' primer, a second PCR ran about 7 to 11 cycles. TCRdb re-called the 5' RACE reads with MiXCR, one entry per CDR3 protein. The sample consists of over a million distinct CDR3 sequences, 25% of them appearing once. The sample was also reused in another study, on T cells of mothers and their children. As that report states: Over 8 million TCR beta CDR3 reads were obtained from each mother, and about 3 million from each child.

The clonotype originates from a girl aged 2-10 years in good health. Sequencing was done on a sample of blood.

CDR3 bases: TGCGCCAGCAGCCTTCCGGTCATGGGGTTAGCCAAAAACATTCAGTACTTC. It translates to CASSLPVMGLAKNIQYF. V usage is TRBV4-1 and J usage is TRBJ2-4; D call uncertain. The CDR3 length is 17 residues. Germline CDR1 MGHRA, CDR2 YSYEKL. V was cut by 4 bases and J by 0 bases, with 16 bases left in between.